The source of this T cell receptor beta chain is a study of cytomegalovirus exposure and HLA in healthy donors. The wider study: Both the 120 validation repertoires and the 550 to 750 first-cohort repertoires used the same platform, as reported by a later analysis.

This CDR3 is built from 15 residues. The J segment lost 5 bases and the V segment lost 8 bases, leaving 10 bases of the junction unmatched. The germline CDR1 and CDR2 sequences are SGHTA and FQGTGA. Only in-frame clones appear in the TCRdb table, and some are missing; sequencing was by immunoSEQ multiplex PCR. The sample lists 150,000 or so clones, 75% to 90% occurring once. The genes are TRBV7-3 and TRBJ2-5; 11 nucleotides line up with TRBD2. This clonotype was sampled from a man aged 18 to 30 in good health and CMV-seropositive. Sequences were obtained from PBMCs. The CDR3 region has the DNA TGTGCCAGCTCCCAGGGTAGCGGGAGGGGGGAGACCCAGTACTTC. Protein product: CASSQGSGRGETQYF.